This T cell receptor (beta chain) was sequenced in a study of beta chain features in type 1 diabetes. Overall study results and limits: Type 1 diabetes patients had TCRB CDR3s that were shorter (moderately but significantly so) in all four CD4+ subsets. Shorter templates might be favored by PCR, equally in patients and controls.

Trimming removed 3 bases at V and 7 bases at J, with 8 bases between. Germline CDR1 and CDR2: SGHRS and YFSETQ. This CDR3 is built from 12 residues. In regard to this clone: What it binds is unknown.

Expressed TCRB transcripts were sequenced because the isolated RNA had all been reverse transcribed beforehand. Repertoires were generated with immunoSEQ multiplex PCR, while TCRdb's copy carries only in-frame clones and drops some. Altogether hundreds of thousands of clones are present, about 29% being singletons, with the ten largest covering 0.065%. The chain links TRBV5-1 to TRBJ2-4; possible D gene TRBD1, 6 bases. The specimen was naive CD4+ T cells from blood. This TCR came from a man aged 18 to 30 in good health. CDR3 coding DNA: TGCGCCAGCAGCTACACAGGGAACATTCAGTACTTC. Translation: CASSYTGNIQYF.